This TCR beta chain was identified in a study of long-term antiretroviral therapy in people with HIV. V dropped 6 bases and J dropped 1; count of bases not matched to a gene: 4. The CDR3 length is 13 residues. Germline values: CDR1 SGHTS, CDR2 YDEGEE. Each donor provided at least one pre-ART PBMC sample and at least two post-ART PBMC samples. Each participant with HIV received care in the United States. At survey level, the immunoSEQ assay was run in its v3.0 version. Assay used: immunoSEQ multiplex PCR; TCRdb lists only in-frame clones, some missing. This table holds under 25,000 clones, more than 70% found once.

J is TRBJ2-7 and V is TRBV5-8; TRBD1 matches 7 bases. The receptor's source is a young man with HIV. The specimen comprised unsorted PBMCs, sampled 0.5 years before starting antiretroviral therapy. CDR3 region: CASNYRGSYEQYF. CDR3 in DNA: TGTGCCAGCAACTACAGGGGTTCCTACGAGCAGTACTTC.